This TCR beta chain is drawn from a study of T cell repertoires in cytomegalovirus infection. Findings and limits, study-wide: Frequencies of public TCR beta families were cumulated, and this identified carriers of CMV plus the relevant HLA. The ex vivo response was dominated by HLA-C-restricted CMV-specific TCR beta clonotypes.

A single record per CDR3 protein comes from TCRdb applying MiXCR to the reads. In the table there are some 920,000 distinct CDR3 sequences, about a third of which are singletons. This clonotype has a handful of counts. No antigen is known for it. The specimen comprised cultured CD8+ T cells from PBMCs, sampled from culture after CMV antigen stimulation. This sequence was found in a human donor in good health (CMV status not recorded). Some clones in this sample may be carry-over from other donors' samples.

In DNA, the CDR3 is TGCGCCAGCAGCCAAGAAGGACAGGGGCGTTATGGCTACACCTTC. Translation gives CASSQEGQGRYGYTF. The V and J genes are TRBV4-1 and TRBJ1-2; 9 positions match TRBD1. Germline CDR1 is MGHRA and CDR2 is YSYEKL. Losses at the gene ends were 0 bases for V and 5 bases for J; bases not matched to a gene: 4. The CDR3 is 15 residues long.